The 23 T cell receptor beta chains below were found in one sample sequenced in a study of identifying expanded T cells in peripheral blood. Using immunoSEQ multiplex PCR, the repertoire was profiled, and TCRdb retains in-frame clones only, with some absent. The table records about 120,000 clones, roughly 80% of them present only once. The sample consisted of blood. These receptor sequences come from a person aged 18 to 75 in good health.

The gene calls are TRBV6-6 and TRBJ1-1; D possibly corresponds to TRBD1 (5 bases). The CDR3 totals 14 residues. With 3 bases removed from V and 3 bases from J, the gap between germline ends came to 11 bases. Germline loops: CDR1 MNHNY, CDR2 SVGAGI (reference sequence). CDR3 loop: CASSYRGGDTEAFF. The CDR3 DNA is TGTGCCAGCAGTTATAGGGGAGGGGACACTGAAGCTTTCTTT.

The V and J genes are TRBV2 and TRBJ2-3, with D possibly being TRBD1 (6 bases). Deletions cut 7 bases from V and 2 bases from J, with 19 bases between. Germline CDR1 and CDR2: SNHLY and FYNNEI. The CDR3 sequence is 16 residues long. The CDR3 nucleotides are TGTGCCAGCAAGGAAGGGACATGGGCCCCCACAGATACGCAGTATTTT. It yields the protein CASKEGTWAPTDTQYF.

The chain carries TRBV19 and TRBJ1-1, with D possibly being TRBD1 (6 bases). Germline V gives CDR1 LNHDA, CDR2 SQIVND (reference sequence). V shed 6 bases and J shed 9 bases, with 20 bases lying between them. The CDR3 loop spans 14 amino acids. The CDR3: CASRTGQGTSKAFF. CDR3 sequence (DNA): TGTGCCAGTAGAACAGGCCAGGGGACCTCTAAAGCTTTCTTT.

J is TRBJ1-3 and V is TRBV7-9; D is unresolved. Germline loops: CDR1 SEHNR, CDR2 FQNEAQ (reference sequence). Trimming stripped 0 bases from V and 0 bases from J, with 3 bases between. This CDR3 has 14 residues. The CDR3 bases are TGTGCCAGCAGCTTAGCGGGCTCTGGAAACACCATATATTTT. Protein: CASSLAGSGNTIYF.

The chain uses TRBV30 and TRBJ2-5; D ambiguous. V lost 2 bases and J 0 bases, leaving 10 bases between the germline ends. The CDR3 has 14 residues. CDR1 GTSNPN and CDR2 SVGIG come from the germline V gene (reference sequence). The CDR3 loop reads CAWSIGGYQETQYF. The CDR3 DNA is TGTGCCTGGAGTATCGGTGGGTACCAAGAGACCCAGTACTTC. The whole variable domain, filled in from reference TRBV30 and TRBJ2-5, reads SQTIHQWPATLVQPVGSPLSLECTVEGTSNPNLYWYRQAAGRGLQLLFYSVGIGQISSEVPQNLSASRPQDRQFILSSKKLLLSDSGFYLCAWSIGGYQETQYFGPGTRLLVL.

The genes are TRBV4-1 and TRBJ2-1; TRBD2 matches at 10 bases. Germline V lookup: CDR1 MGHRA, CDR2 YSYEKL. The V segment lost 0 bases and the J segment 7 bases; nucleotides outside the gene matches: 9. CDR3 size: 17 residues. DNA of the CDR3: TGCGCCAGCAGCCAAGAGTTGAGCGGGGGGGCCGGTAATGAGCAGTTCTTC. Protein sequence: CASSQELSGGAGNEQFF.

The V call is TRBV19, the J call TRBJ2-7; D might be TRBD2 (6 bases). V was pared by 7 bases and J by 4 bases, with 20 bases between. The CDR3 is 15 amino acids. Germline V gene lookup returns CDR1 LNHDA and CDR2 SQIVND (reference sequence). CDR3 protein: CASTPTGTGSYEQYF. CDR3 coding DNA: TGTGCCAGTACCCCCACCGGGACTGGATCGTACGAGCAGTACTTC. The full variable domain, its missing parts supplied by reference TRBV19 and TRBJ2-7, is DGGITQSPKYLFRKEGQNVTLSCEQNLNHDAMYWYRQDPGQGLRLIYYSQIVNDFQKGDIAEGYSVSREKKESFPLTVTSAQKNPTAFYLCASTPTGTGSYEQYFGPGTRLTVT.

This clone has just a few counts. This chain joins TRBV30 and TRBJ1-5; D is possibly TRBD1 (6 bases). Deletions cut 1 base from V and 0 bases from J, with 10 bases between. Per the germline V gene, CDR1 is GTSNPN and CDR2 is SVGIG (reference sequence). CDR3 length: 15 amino acids. CDR3 DNA: TGTGCCTGGAGTGAAGGGACATATAGCAATCAGCCCCAGCATTTT. Protein: CAWSEGTYSNQPQHF.

The CDR3 reads CASSRGTEAFF. CDR3 DNA: TGTGCCAGCAGCCGGGGGACTGAAGCTTTCTTT. The chain recombines TRBV27 with TRBJ1-1, with D possibly TRBD1 on 5 matching bases. Germline CDR1 is MNHEY and CDR2 is SMNVEV (reference sequence). This CDR3 spans 11 amino acids. The ends were cut back, 6 bases at V and 5 bases at J, with 7 bases in the middle.

This clone turned up a few times. This rearrangement joins TRBV6-1 to TRBJ1-5, with D possibly matching TRBD1 (5 bases). The CDR3 is made up of 12 amino acids. CDR1 is MNHNS, CDR2 SASEGT, per germline. The V gene lost 9 bases and the J gene lost 9 bases, with 15 bases spanning the gap. CDR3 DNA: TGTGCCAGTCGGGGGTCGGTAAGGCCCCAGCATTTT. As protein: CASRGSVRPQHF.

The V call is TRBV29-1, the J call TRBJ1-2; D is uncertain. Germline V lookup: CDR1 SQVTM, CDR2 ANQGSEA. The CDR3 is made up of 13 amino acids. Trimming took 2 bases from V and 2 from J, leaving 9 bases between them. This CDR3 is CSVEIIFNYGYTF. Written as DNA, the CDR3 is TGCAGCGTTGAAATAATCTTCAACTATGGCTACACCTTC. The full variable domain, completed using reference TRBV29-1 and TRBJ1-2, is SAVISQKPSRDICQRGTSLTIQCQVDSQVTMMFWYRQQPGQSLTLIATANQGSEATYESGFVIDKFPISRPNLTFSTLTVSNMSPEDSSIYLCSVEIIFNYGYTFGSGTRLTVV.

The V call is TRBV5-1, the J call TRBJ1-1; tentatively, D is TRBD1 (6 bases). V gave up 4 bases and J gave up 2 bases, with 12 bases separating them. Germline V gene lookup returns CDR1 SGHRS and CDR2 YFSETQ. There are 14 residues in the CDR3. CDR3 nucleotide sequence: TGCGCCAGCAGCAAACAGGGAGGAAACACTGAAGCTTTCTTT. As protein: CASSKQGGNTEAFF.

V and J are TRBV29-1 and TRBJ1-1; TRBD1 matches 8 bases. This CDR3 is built from 11 residues. Germline V gives CDR1 SQVTM, CDR2 ANQGSEA. Trimming at V came to 7 bases and at J to 7 bases, leaving 5 bases not matched to a gene. The CDR3 DNA reads TGCAGCGCAGGGGGCGGGGGTGAAGCTTTCTTT. The encoded protein is CSAGGGGEAFF.

The gene calls are TRBV2 and TRBJ1-6, with a possible D match to TRBD1 (5 bases). This CDR3 comprises 11 residues. Trimming removed 6 bases from V and 18 bases from J, with 15 bases in between. Germline values: CDR1 SNHLY, CDR2 FYNNEI. The CDR3 sequence: CASSDRDRSHF. CDR3 DNA: TGTGCCAGCAGCGACAGAGACCGCTCCCACTTT. The whole variable domain, filled in from reference TRBV2 and TRBJ1-6, reads EPEVTQTPSHQVTQMGQEVILRCVPISNHLYFYWYRQILGQKVEFLVSFYNNEISEKSEIFDDQFSVERPDGSNFTLKIRSTKLEDSAMYFCASSDRDRSHFGNGTRLTVT.

The rearrangement uses TRBV7-3 and TRBJ2-7; no reliable D call. CDR1 and CDR2 from the germline V gene are SGHTA and FQGTGA. V lost 0 bases and J 6 bases, leaving 9 bases between the germline ends. This CDR3 comprises 13 residues. The CDR3 DNA reads as TGTGCCAGCAGCTTAACACTTCAGAGCGAGCAGTACTTC. This codes for CASSLTLQSEQYF.

The CDR3, as DNA: TGTGCCAGCAGTGAAGCGGGTTTAGGCCTACTTCAGGCAGATACGCAGTATTTT. It codes for CASSEAGLGLLQADTQYF. V usage is TRBV6-1 and J usage is TRBJ2-3, with D unclear. Germline loops: CDR1 MNHNS, CDR2 SASEGT. V was trimmed by 0 bases and J by 4 bases, leaving 20 bases between them. This CDR3 contains 18 residues.

The V gene is TRBV5-6, the J gene TRBJ2-7; unclear D gene. CDR3 size: 12 residues. From germline, CDR1 is SGHDT and CDR2 YYEEEE. V shed 4 bases and J shed 4 bases, with 9 bases lying between them. This chain's CDR3 is CASSALGYEQYF. DNA for the CDR3: TGTGCCAGCAGCGCTCTCGGGTACGAGCAGTACTTC.

V usage is TRBV2 and J usage is TRBJ2-3; 10 bases are a match to TRBD1. V shed 7 bases, J shed 3 bases, and the junction held 4 bases outside the gene matches. This CDR3 region has 14 residues. The germline V gene encodes CDR1 SNHLY and CDR2 FYNNEI. The CDR3 DNA is TGTGCCAGCACCCGGGACAGGGGAACAGATACGCAGTATTTT. Its translation: CASTRDRGTDTQYF.

The rearrangement uses TRBV14 and TRBJ2-3; TRBD2 matches at 7 bases. Germline trimming cut 0 bases from V and 2 bases from J; bases unmatched to any gene: 14. The germline CDR1 and CDR2 sequences are SGHDN and FVKESK. The CDR3 runs to 19 residues. The DNA of the CDR3 is TGTGCCAGCAGCCAAGAGCCCGCGGAGTTGCGGGAGTTCACAGATACGCAGTATTTT. Residues: CASSQEPAELREFTDTQYF.

This clone showed up just once. V and J are TRBV19 and TRBJ2-1, with 9 bases lining up with TRBD2. The CDR3 is made up of 16 amino acids. The V and J ends lost 0 bases and 6 bases, in that order; junction bases with no gene match: 6. Germline assignment: CDR1 LNHDA and CDR2 SQIVND (reference sequence). The CDR3 sequence: CASSIDRSGGLNEQFF. The CDR3 DNA reads as TGTGCCAGTAGTATAGATAGGAGCGGGGGGCTCAATGAGCAGTTCTTC.

This CDR3 is CASSPLGAFYEQYF. The DNA for the CDR3 is TGTGCCAGCAGCCCCCTAGGGGCCTTCTACGAGCAGTACTTC. The chain joins TRBV6-6 to TRBJ2-7; possible D gene TRBD1, 5 bases. Germline values: CDR1 MNHNY, CDR2 SVGAGI (reference sequence). The CDR3 loop spans 14 amino acids. V was shortened by 6 bases and J by 3 bases, with 15 bases between the two germline ends.

The chain links TRBV6-5 to TRBJ1-2, with unresolved D. This CDR3 comprises 11 residues. The germline V gene has CDR1 MNHEY and CDR2 SVGAGI. V was pared by 6 bases and J by 4 bases, with 6 bases between. Written as DNA, the CDR3 is TGTGCCAGCAGGGGTTTCTATGGCTACACCTTC. Protein sequence: CASRGFYGYTF.

The genes are TRBV4-3 and TRBJ1-5; D gene ambiguous. The CDR3 has 13 amino acids. V was clipped by 4 bases and J by 2 bases, with 6 bases between them. In germline, CDR1 is LGHNA, CDR2 YSLEER. In DNA, the CDR3 is TGCGCCAGCAGCCCGGACGGCAATCAGCCCCAGCATTTT. Its protein product is CASSPDGNQPQHF.